This T cell receptor (beta chain) was retrieved from a study of regulatory T cells in long-lasting Graves disease. In germline, CDR1 is SGHAT, CDR2 FQNNGV. V lost 7 bases to trimming and J lost 0 bases, with 7 bases between them. The CDR3 spans 13 residues. Time point given: persistent/refractory GD, antithyroid drugs over 5 years with positive TRAb. Isolated PBMC RNA provided the starting material for the TCR library. Investigators prepared the TCR beta libraries by applying iRepertoire HTBI primers and Arm-PCR of CDR3 regions. TCRdb reanalysed the multiplex PCR reads using MiXCR and keeps one entry per CDR3 protein. The table includes 400,000 to 500,000 distinct CDR3 sequences, around 21% detected once.

This material consisted of peripheral blood mononuclear cells (PBMCs), taken when the disease was refractory, from a patient treated with antithyroid drugs. The chain employs TRBV11-2 and TRBJ2-1; D may be TRBD2 (6 bases). This sequence originates from a female donor with Graves disease. The CDR3 DNA sequence: TGTGCCAGCATGGGGGGCTCCTACAATGAGCAGTTCTTC. This translates into CASMGGSYNEQFF.